Presented here are 9 T cell receptor beta chains from one specimen sequenced in a study of identical twins. TCRdb processed the 5' RACE reads anew with MiXCR; each CDR3 protein has one entry. The table has about 720,000 distinct CDR3 sequences, around a sixth seen once; the top ten hold approximately 14%. The same data also contributed to another study, on T cells expressing NK-cell markers.

Sequenced input: PBMCs. These receptors all come from a woman between 18 and 29 years old in good health.

This clonotype was seen just once. The chain carries TRBV2 and TRBJ1-3, with D uncertain. Trimming left V 6 bases short and J 9 bases short, with 9 bases between. The CDR3 contains 11 residues. From germline, CDR1 is SNHLY and CDR2 FYNNEI. DNA for the CDR3: TGTGCCAGCAGGGACGAGGTCACCATATATTTT. Protein sequence: CASRDEVTIYF.

This clonotype was seen more than once but under ten times. The chain is built from TRBV19 and TRBJ2-4; 8 bases match TRBD1. J lost 10 bases, V lost 9 bases, and 8 bases had no gene match. Germline V gives CDR1 LNHDA, CDR2 SQIVND (reference sequence). The CDR3 is 12 residues long. CDR3 in DNA: TGTGCCAGCAGAGGACAGGGTCTGATTCAGTACTTC. This codes for CASRGQGLIQYF.

This clonotype has more than one count but fewer than ten. The V and J genes are TRBV20-1 and TRBJ2-1; D gene ambiguous. Trimming removed 5 bases from V and 7 bases from J, with 6 bases in between. The CDR3 has 10 amino acids. Germline assignment: CDR1 DFQATT and CDR2 SNEGSKA (reference sequence). The CDR3 protein is CSAVRNEQFF. The CDR3 DNA reads as TGCAGTGCTGTCAGGAATGAGCAGTTCTTC.

The rearrangement links TRBV5-1 to TRBJ2-6, with D hard to call. Trimming left V 4 bases short and J 0 bases short, with 8 bases between. Looked up from germline, CDR1 is SGHRS and CDR2 is YFSETQ. The CDR3 covers 15 residues. The CDR3 bases are TGCGCCAGCAGCATCAGCCTCTCTGGGGCCAACGTCCTGACTTTC. As protein: CASSISLSGANVLTF.

As regards this clonotype: One end of the junction varies from germline; a read error may be responsible. The genes are TRBV7-7 and TRBJ2-5; D may be TRBD2 (5 bases). Germline V gives CDR1 SSHAT, CDR2 FNYEAQ (reference sequence). The CDR3 length is 15 residues. CDR3 sequence: CASSLVPEGPDAQYF. CDR3 DNA: TGTGCTAGCAGCTTAGTCCCTGAGGGCCCAGACGCCCAGTACTTC.

CDR3 in amino acids: CASSLDSGVSGKTQYF. CDR3 bases: TGTGCCAGCAGCTTAGATTCGGGGGTTAGTGGGAAGACCCAGTACTTC. The chain links TRBV7-2 to TRBJ2-5; tentatively, D is TRBD2 (6 bases). Trimming left V 1 base short and J 6 bases short, with 18 bases between. Germline V gene lookup returns CDR1 SGHTA and CDR2 FQGNSA. The CDR3 covers 16 residues. Drawing the rest from reference TRBV7-2 and TRBJ2-5, the complete variable domain is GAGVSQSPSNKVTEKGKDVELRCDPISGHTALYWYRQSLGQGLEFLIYFQGNSAPDKSGLPSDRFSAERTGGSVSTLTIQRTQQEDSAVYLCASSLDSGVSGKTQYFGPGTRLLVL.

This clonotype has a handful of counts. The chain joins TRBV6-6 to TRBJ1-2; D gene unclear. The CDR3 is 11 amino acids. Germline lookup yields CDR1 MNHNY and CDR2 SVGAGI (reference sequence). The V gene lost 2 bases and the J gene lost 9 bases, with 7 bases spanning the gap. The CDR3 protein is CASSYRDSYTF. The CDR3 DNA sequence: TGTGCCAGCAGTTACCGCGATAGCTACACCTTC.

This clonotype was observed a handful of times. This chain joins TRBV18 and TRBJ1-1; 9 bases line up with TRBD1. The CDR3 is 14 amino acids. The J segment lost 11 bases and the V segment lost 2 bases, leaving 9 bases of the junction unmatched. The germline CDR1 and CDR2 sequences are KGHSH and LQKENI. CDR3 nucleotide sequence: TGTGCCAGCTCACCAGATCCCACCGGGACAGGGGCTTTCTTT. Protein product: CASSPDPTGTGAFF.

CDR3 DNA sequence: TGTGCCAGCAGTATAATTGACAGGGTCGAGAACGGGGAGCTGTTTTTT. Translating gives CASSIIDRVENGELFF. This chain joins TRBV27 and TRBJ2-2, with TRBD1 matching over 7 bases. V shed 5 bases and J 7 bases; nucleotides not matched to a gene: 13. The CDR3 consists of 16 residues. Looked up from germline, CDR1 is MNHEY and CDR2 is SMNVEV (reference sequence).